This T cell receptor (beta chain) was identified during a study of early T cells in non-severe SARS-CoV-2 infection (dated by TCRdb to the early 2020s). Broadly, across the study: Because TCR sequencing relied on bulk RNA taken from unsorted whole blood, pairing of alpha and beta chains was not possible. Beyond this particular receptor, the publication reports: Matching against VDJdb was skewed toward anti-spike CD8 responses, likely underestimated virus-specific expansions, and missed private and CD4 specificities.

The germline V gene specifies SGHRS as CDR1 and YFSETQ as CDR2. Including the terminal cysteine and phenylalanine, the CDR3 comprises 15 residues. The kept DNA is CDR3 alone, 45 bases in frame from the first base. V loses 4 bases at its end and J loses 6 bases; junction bases beyond the gene matches: 7. The library was generated by 5' RACE. TCRdb shows the sequencer as NextSeq 500. To correct for sequencing error and PCR bias, the TCR library protocol tagged individual cDNA molecules with unique molecular identifiers. Both TCR alpha and beta chains were sequenced, and tight co-correlation was observed between alpha and beta sequence abundances in each sample. For the original study's pipeline: Decombinator V4 was used to perform V gene, J gene and CDR3 annotation of TCR sequences. Expanded TCRs were defined as changing significantly between any two time points under a Poisson model with p below 0.0001. TCR abundances were normalised to the total number of TCRs sequenced in each sample and reported as counts per million. TRAV1-2 paired with TRAJ12, TRAJ20 or TRAJ33 defined MAIT TCRs, while TRAV10 paired with TRAJ18 defined iNKT TCRs. A search of VDJdb, accessed on 1 November 2021, was run for TCRs annotated to CMV, EBV and SARS-CoV-2, with TCRs annotated for multiple antigens excluded. Using fastp at Q25 and MiXCR, TCRdb reprocessed the public reads and kept productive beta chains. Identical CDR3 protein sequences are pooled into one entry, listed with their most common genes and DNA. The V and J calls and clone size come from TCRdb's table, not from the authors' own analysis. A total of 40,000 to 50,000 distinct CDR3 sequences appear in this sample, about 5.3% of them only once. Together, the top ten hold approximately 5.4% of the sample.

Ten or more counts support this clonotype. Its antigen is not yet known. No base quality values were provided; no much bigger clone lies one nucleotide off. The study was a case-control design nested within a healthcare worker cohort in London, UK, with weekly nasopharyngeal swab PCR tests and blood sampling. Healthcare workers were enrolled in the week of the UK lockdown, from 23 to 31 March 2020, and were followed every week for up to roughly 16 weeks. This clonotype was sampled from an adult who was a healthcare worker with PCR-confirmed SARS-CoV-2 infection or an uninfected control (not recorded which). Sequenced here: whole blood, sampled at baseline. The sequence is built from TRBV5-1 and TRBJ2-2; 9 bases in between match TRBD1. The CDR3 protein sequence reads: CASSLDRGDSGELFF. The DNA is as follows: TGCGCCAGCAGCCTGGACAGGGGAGACTCCGGGGAGCTGTTTTTT.